These T cell receptor beta chains were read from a single sample in a study of cytomegalovirus exposure and HLA in healthy donors. This table comes from immunoSEQ multiplex PCR, and its TCRdb copy is limited to in-frame clones, with some not included. Altogether 93,000 or so clones are present, approximately 64% being singletons, with the ten largest covering less than 3.5%. The specimen sequenced was PBMCs. These receptors came from a woman in her 50s in good health and CMV-seronegative. CDR3s include the opening cysteine and the closing phenylalanine or tryptophan. D genes are given only for firm matches.

j_call d_call v_call cdr3_aa
TRBJ2-1 - TRBV10-3 CAISAGSSYNEQFF
TRBJ2-1 - TRBV30 CAWTSGATYNEQFF
TRBJ2-2 - TRBV7-3 CASTSGERAGELFF
TRBJ2-5 - TRBV2 CASSQQETQYF
TRBJ2-5 - TRBV18 CASSPGQKETQYF
TRBJ1-4 - TRBV11-3 CASSAGGNEKLFF
TRBJ1-2 TRBD1 TRBV7-6 CASSHGTGHSMPHGYTF
TRBJ2-1 TRBD1 TRBV4-1 CASRSGTGSGAERQFF
TRBJ2-5 TRBD2 TRBV5-1 CASSPVLAGSYQETQYF
TRBJ2-5 - TRBV18 CASSPSQETQYF
TRBJ2-3 TRBD2 TRBV7-3 CASSQVAGVDTQYF
TRBJ2-4 TRBD2 TRBV11-3 CASSLRGLAGEGRAKNIQYF
TRBJ1-2 - TRBV5-1 CASSGRPGWNYGYTF
TRBJ2-7 TRBD2 TRBV7-3 CASSPQAGRSYEQYF
TRBJ2-1 TRBD2 TRBV18 CASSPMTSGSWNEQFF
TRBJ2-3 TRBD2 TRBV27 CASSFWGLAETSTDTQYF
TRBJ2-3 TRBD2 TRBV15 CATSRGRGGPTDTQYF
TRBJ2-6 - TRBV2 CASRQGAGANVLTF
TRBJ2-1 TRBD2 TRBV6-1 CASSESLTSGALDEQFF
TRBJ1-1 - TRBV6-6 CASHRARNTEAFF
TRBJ1-1 - TRBV11-2 CASTRQLTNTEAFF
TRBJ2-1 - TRBV11-3 CASSLNRVNEQFF
TRBJ2-1 TRBD1 TRBV15 CATSVRDRGSDEQFF
TRBJ1-5 - TRBV6-5 CASSWGVEQPQHF
TRBJ2-3 TRBD2 TRBV4-3 CASSQEALAGVSTDTQYF
- - TRBV29-1 CSVEVQSYEQYF
TRBJ2-5 - TRBV7-9 CASSPPPSQETQYF
TRBJ2-2 TRBD2 TRBV19 CASSGWGGTGELFF
TRBJ1-4 - TRBV18 CASSLSRGNEKLFF
TRBJ2-3 TRBD2 TRBV5-1 CASSLRGGGTDTQYF
TRBJ1-6 TRBD1 TRBV27 CASRLEQGVNSPLHF
TRBJ1-1 - TRBV7-9 CASSLMYSNTEAFF
TRBJ1-1 TRBD1 TRBV11-3 CASSPRGHDTEAFF
TRBJ2-1 TRBD2 TRBV6-6 CASSSAGGGDNEQFF
TRBJ1-1 - TRBV5-1 CASSSTRQQRNTEAFF
TRBJ1-6 - TRBV5-5 CASSFEQASIDLHF